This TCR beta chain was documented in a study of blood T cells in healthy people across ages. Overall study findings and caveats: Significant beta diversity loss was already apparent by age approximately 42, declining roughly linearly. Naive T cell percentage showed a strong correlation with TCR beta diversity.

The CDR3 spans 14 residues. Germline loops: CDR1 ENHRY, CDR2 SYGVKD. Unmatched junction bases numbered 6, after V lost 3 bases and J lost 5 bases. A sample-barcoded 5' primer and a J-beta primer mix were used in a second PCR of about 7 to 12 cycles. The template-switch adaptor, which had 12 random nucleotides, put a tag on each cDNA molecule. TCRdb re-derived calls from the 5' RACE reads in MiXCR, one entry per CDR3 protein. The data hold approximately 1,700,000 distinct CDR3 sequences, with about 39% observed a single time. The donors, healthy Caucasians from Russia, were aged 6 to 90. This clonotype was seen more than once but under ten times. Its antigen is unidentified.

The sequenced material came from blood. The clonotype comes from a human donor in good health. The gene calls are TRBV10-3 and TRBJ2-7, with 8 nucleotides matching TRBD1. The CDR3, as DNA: TGTGCCATCAGTGAAAGGCCAGGGGGCGACGAGCAGTACTTC. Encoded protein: CAISERPGGDEQYF.